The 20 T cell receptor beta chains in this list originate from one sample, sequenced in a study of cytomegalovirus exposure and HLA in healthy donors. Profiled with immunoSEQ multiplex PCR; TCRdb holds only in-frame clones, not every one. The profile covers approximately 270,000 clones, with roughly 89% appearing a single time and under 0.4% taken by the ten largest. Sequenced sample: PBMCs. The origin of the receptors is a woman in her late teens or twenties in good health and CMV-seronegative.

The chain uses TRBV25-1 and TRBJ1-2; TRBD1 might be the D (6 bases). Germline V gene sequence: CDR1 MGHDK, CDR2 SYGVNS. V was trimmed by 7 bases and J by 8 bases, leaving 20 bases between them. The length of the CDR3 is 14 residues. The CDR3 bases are TGTGCCAGCACTAATGACAGGTCCTTGATGGGCTACACCTTC. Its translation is CASTNDRSLMGYTF.

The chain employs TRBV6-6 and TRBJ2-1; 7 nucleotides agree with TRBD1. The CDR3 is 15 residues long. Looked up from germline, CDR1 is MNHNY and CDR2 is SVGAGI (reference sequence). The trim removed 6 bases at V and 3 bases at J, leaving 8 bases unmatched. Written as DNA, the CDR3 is TGTGCCAGCAGGGGAAGGGGACAGCACTACAATGAGCAGTTCTTC. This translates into CASRGRGQHYNEQFF.

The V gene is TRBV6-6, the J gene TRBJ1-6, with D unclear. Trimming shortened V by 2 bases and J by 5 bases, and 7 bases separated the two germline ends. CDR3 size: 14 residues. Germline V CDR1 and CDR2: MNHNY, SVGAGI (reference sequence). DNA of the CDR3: TGTGCCAGCAGTTACGGGCAAAATAATTCACCCCTCCACTTT. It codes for CASSYGQNNSPLHF.

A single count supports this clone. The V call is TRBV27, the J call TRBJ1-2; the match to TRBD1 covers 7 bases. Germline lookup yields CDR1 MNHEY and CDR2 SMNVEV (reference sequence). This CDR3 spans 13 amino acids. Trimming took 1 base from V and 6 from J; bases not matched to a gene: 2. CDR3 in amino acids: CASSLYRGNGYTF. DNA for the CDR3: TGTGCCAGCAGTTTATACAGGGGCAATGGCTACACCTTC.

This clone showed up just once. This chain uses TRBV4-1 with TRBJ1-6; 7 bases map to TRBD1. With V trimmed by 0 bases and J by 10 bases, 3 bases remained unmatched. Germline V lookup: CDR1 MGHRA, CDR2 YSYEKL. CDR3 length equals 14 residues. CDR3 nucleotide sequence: TGCGCCAGCAGCCAAGAAAGGGGGCGATCACCCCTCCACTTT. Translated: CASSQERGRSPLHF.

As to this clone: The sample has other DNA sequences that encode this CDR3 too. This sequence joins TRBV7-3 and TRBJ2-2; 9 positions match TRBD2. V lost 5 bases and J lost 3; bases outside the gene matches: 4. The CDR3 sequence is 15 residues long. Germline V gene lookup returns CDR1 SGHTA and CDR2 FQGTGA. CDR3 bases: TGTGCCAGCAGCCCGGGACTAGCCGACACCGGGGAGCTGTTTTTT. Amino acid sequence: CASSPGLADTGELFF.

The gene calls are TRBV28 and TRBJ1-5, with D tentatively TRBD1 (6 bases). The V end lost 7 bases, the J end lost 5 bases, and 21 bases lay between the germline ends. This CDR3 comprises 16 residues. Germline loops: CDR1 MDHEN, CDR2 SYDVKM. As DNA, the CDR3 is TGTGCCAGCACCAAGACCCGCGGGTACAGGGATCAGCCCCAGCATTTT. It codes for CASTKTRGYRDQPQHF.

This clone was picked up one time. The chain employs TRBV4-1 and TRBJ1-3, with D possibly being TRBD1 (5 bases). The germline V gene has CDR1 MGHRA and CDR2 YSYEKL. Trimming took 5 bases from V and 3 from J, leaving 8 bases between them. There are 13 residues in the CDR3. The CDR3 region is CASSGALGNTIYF. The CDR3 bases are TGCGCCAGCAGCGGGGCTCTTGGAAACACCATATATTTT.

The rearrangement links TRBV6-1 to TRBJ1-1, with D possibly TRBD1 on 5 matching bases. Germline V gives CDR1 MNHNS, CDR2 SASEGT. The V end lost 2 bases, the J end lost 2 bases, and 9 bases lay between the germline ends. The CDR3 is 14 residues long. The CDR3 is CASSELGANTEAFF. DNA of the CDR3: TGTGCCAGCAGTGAATTAGGGGCTAACACTGAAGCTTTCTTT.

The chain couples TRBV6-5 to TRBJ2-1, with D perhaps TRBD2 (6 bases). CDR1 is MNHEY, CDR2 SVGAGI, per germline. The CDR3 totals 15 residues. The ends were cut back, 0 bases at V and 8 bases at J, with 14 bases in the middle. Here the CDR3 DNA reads TGTGCCAGCAGTTACTCGTTCCGGAGGGGCCATGAGCAGTTCTTC. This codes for CASSYSFRRGHEQFF.

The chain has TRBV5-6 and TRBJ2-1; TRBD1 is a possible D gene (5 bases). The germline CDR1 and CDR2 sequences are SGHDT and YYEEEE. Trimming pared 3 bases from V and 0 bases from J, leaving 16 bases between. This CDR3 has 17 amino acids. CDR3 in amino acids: CASSSVQAAISYNEQFF. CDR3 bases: TGTGCCAGCAGCTCGGTACAGGCAGCTATCTCCTACAATGAGCAGTTCTTC.

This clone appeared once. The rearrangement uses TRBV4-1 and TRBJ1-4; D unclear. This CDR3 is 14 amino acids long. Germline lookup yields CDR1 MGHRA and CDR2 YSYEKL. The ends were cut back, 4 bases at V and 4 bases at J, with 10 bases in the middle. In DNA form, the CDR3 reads TGCGCCAGCAGCCCTTTGGCAGGTAATGAAAAACTGTTTTTT. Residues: CASSPLAGNEKLFF.

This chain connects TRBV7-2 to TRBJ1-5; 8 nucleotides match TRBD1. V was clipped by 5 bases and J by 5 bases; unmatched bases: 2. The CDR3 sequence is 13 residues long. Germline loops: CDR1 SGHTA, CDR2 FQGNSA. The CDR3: CASSLQGDQPQHF. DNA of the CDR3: TGTGCCAGCAGCCTACAGGGGGATCAGCCCCAGCATTTT. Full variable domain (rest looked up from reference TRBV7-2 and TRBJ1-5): GAGVSQSPSNKVTEKGKDVELRCDPISGHTALYWYRQSLGQGLEFLIYFQGNSAPDKSGLPSDRFSAERTGGSVSTLTIQRTQQEDSAVYLCASSLQGDQPQHFGDGTRLSIL.

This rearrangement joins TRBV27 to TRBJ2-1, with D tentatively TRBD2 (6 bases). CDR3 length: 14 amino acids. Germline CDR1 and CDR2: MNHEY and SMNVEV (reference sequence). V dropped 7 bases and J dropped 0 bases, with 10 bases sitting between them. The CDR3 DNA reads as TGTGCCAGCACCCCGGGGGTCTCCTACAATGAGCAGTTCTTC. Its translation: CASTPGVSYNEQFF.

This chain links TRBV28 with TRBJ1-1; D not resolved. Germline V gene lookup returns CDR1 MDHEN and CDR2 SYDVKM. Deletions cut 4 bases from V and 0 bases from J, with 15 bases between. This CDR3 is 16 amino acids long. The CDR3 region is CASSYRYDPMNTEAFF. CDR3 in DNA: TGTGCCAGCAGTTACAGATACGACCCGATGAACACTGAAGCTTTCTTT.

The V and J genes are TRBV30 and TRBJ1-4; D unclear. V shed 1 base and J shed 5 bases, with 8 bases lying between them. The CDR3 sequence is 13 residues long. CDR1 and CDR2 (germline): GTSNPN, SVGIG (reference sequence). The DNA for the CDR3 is TGTGCCTGGAGTGACAAAAGAAATGAAAAACTGTTTTTT. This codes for CAWSDKRNEKLFF.

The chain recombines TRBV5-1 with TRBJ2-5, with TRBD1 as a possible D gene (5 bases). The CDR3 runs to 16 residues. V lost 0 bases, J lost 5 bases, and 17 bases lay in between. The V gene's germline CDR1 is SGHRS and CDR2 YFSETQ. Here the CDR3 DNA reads TGCGCCAGCAGCTTGGCCATGGTCAGGGTCGGCGAGACCCAGTACTTC. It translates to CASSLAMVRVGETQYF. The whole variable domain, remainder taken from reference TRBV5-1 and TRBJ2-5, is KAGVTQTPRYLIKTRGQQVTLSCSPISGHRSVSWYQQTPGQGLQFLFEYFSETQRNKGNFPGRFSGRQFSNSRSEMNVSTLELGDSALYLCASSLAMVRVGETQYFGPGTRLLVL.

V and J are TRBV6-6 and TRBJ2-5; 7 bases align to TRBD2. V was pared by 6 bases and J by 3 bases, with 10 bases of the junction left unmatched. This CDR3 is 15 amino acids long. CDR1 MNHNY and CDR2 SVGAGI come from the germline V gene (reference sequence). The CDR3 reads CASRLLSSGEETQYF. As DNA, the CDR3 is TGTGCCAGCAGGCTACTATCTAGCGGAGAAGAGACCCAGTACTTC.

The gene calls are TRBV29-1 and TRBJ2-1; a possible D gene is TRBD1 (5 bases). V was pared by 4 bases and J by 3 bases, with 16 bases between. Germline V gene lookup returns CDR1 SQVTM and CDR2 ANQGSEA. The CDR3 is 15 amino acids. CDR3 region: CSVVGKQEFYNEQFF. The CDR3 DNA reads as TGCAGCGTTGTTGGGAAACAGGAATTCTACAATGAGCAGTTCTTC.

The CDR3 protein is CASSYGAGGPTDTQYF. In DNA, the CDR3 is TGTGCCAGCAGTTACGGGGCGGGGGGGCCTACAGATACGCAGTATTTT. V usage is TRBV2 and J usage is TRBJ2-3; 9 bases agree with TRBD2. This CDR3 has 16 amino acids. J gave up 3 bases and V 5 bases, and 9 bases lay outside the gene matches. Per the germline V gene, CDR1 is SNHLY and CDR2 is FYNNEI.